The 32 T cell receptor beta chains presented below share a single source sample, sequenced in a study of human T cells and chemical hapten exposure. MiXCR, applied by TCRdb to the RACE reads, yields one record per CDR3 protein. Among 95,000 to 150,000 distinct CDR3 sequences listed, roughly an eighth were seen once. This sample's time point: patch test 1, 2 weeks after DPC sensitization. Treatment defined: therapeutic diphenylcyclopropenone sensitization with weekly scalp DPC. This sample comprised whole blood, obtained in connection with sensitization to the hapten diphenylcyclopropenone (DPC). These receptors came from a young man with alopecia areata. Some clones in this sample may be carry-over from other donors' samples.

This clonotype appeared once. CDR3 loop: CSVDQSNQPQHF. CDR3 in DNA: TGCAGCGTTGACCAGAGCAATCAGCCCCAGCATTTT. This chain links TRBV29-1 with TRBJ1-5; D is unresolved. Germline assignment: CDR1 SQVTM and CDR2 ANQGSEA. The V and J ends lost 3 bases and 1 base respectively, with 4 bases between them. The CDR3 is 12 residues long. Supplemented by reference TRBV29-1 and TRBJ1-5, the full variable domain reads SAVISQKPSRDICQRGTSLTIQCQVDSQVTMMFWYRQQPGQSLTLIATANQGSEATYESGFVIDKFPISRPNLTFSTLTVSNMSPEDSSIYLCSVDQSNQPQHFGDGTRLSIL.

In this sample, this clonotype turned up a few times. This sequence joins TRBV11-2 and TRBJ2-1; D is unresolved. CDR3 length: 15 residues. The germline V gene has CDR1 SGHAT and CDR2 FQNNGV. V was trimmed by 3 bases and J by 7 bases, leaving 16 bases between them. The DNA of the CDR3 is TGTGCCAGCAGCTTTGTAGAAGAGTTCGGGAATGAGCAGTTCTTC. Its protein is CASSFVEEFGNEQFF.

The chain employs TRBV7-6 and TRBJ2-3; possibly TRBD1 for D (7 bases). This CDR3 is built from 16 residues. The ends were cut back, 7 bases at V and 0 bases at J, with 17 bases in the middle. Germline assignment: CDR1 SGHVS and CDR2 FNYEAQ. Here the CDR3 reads CASTLGGDRSTDTQYF. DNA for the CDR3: TGTGCCAGCACCCTAGGCGGGGACAGAAGCACAGATACGCAGTATTTT.

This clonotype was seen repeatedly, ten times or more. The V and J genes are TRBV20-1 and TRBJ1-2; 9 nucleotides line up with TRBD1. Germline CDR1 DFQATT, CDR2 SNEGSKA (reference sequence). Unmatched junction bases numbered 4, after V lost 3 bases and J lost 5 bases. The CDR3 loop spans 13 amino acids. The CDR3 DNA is TGCAGTGCTAGTTCACAGGGGGCGTATGGCTACACCTTC. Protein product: CSASSQGAYGYTF.

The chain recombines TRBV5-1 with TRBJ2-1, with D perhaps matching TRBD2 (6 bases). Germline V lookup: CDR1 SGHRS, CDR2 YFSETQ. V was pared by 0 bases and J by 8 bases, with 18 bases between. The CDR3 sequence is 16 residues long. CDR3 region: CASSLDDRTGEDEQFF. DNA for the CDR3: TGCGCCAGCAGCTTGGACGACCGGACGGGGGAGGATGAGCAGTTCTTC.

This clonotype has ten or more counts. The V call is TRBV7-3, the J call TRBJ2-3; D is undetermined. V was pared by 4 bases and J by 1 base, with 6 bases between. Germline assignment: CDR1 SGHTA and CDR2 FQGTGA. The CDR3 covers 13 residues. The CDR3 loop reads CASSYTRTDTQYF. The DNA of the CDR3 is TGTGCCAGCAGCTATACACGCACAGATACGCAGTATTTT.

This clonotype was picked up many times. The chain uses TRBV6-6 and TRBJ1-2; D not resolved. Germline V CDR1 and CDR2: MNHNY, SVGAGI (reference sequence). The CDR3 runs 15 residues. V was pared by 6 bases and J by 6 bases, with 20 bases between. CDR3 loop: CASSSKLPARNGYTF. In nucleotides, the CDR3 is TGTGCCAGCAGCTCCAAGCTGCCAGCGAGAAATGGCTACACCTTC.

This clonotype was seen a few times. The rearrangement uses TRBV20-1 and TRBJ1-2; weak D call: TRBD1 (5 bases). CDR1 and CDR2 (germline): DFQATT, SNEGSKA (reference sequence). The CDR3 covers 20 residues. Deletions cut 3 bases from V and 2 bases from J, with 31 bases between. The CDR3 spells CSARAGIAGGGRRSNYGYTF. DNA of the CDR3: TGCAGTGCTAGGGCAGGGATCGCGGGAGGAGGCCGCCGATCCAACTATGGCTACACCTTC.

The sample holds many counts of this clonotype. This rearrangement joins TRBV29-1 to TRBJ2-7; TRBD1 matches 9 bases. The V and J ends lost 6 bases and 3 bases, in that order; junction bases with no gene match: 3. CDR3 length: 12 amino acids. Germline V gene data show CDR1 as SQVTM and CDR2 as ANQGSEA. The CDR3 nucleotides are TGCAGCGTGGGGACAGGGAACTACGAGCAGTACTTC. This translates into CSVGTGNYEQYF.

CDR3 DNA sequence: TGTGCCAGCAGCCCTCAGGGGGCAACCGGGGAGCTGTTTTTT. This codes for CASSPQGATGELFF. V gene TRBV7-2 combines with J gene TRBJ2-2; 8 nucleotides match TRBD1. Trimming removed 5 bases from V and 5 bases from J; junction bases left unmatched: 4. The CDR3 is 14 amino acids. CDR1 is SGHTA, CDR2 FQGNSA, per germline.

CDR3 residues: CASSLGTRSASTDTQYF. The CDR3 coding sequence is TGTGCCAGCAGCCTTGGGACTCGGTCGGCTAGCACAGATACGCAGTATTTT. V and J are TRBV11-2 and TRBJ2-3; tentatively, D is TRBD2 (6 bases). Trimming shortened V by 5 bases and J by 0 bases, and 18 bases separated the two germline ends. CDR3 length: 17 residues. Per the germline V gene, CDR1 is SGHAT and CDR2 is FQNNGV.

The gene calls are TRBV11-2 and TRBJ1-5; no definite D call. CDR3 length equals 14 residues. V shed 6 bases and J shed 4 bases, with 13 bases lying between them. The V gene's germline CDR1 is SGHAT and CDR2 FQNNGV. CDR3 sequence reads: CASSRQFQNQPQHF. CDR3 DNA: TGTGCCAGCAGTCGACAATTCCAGAATCAGCCCCAGCATTTT.

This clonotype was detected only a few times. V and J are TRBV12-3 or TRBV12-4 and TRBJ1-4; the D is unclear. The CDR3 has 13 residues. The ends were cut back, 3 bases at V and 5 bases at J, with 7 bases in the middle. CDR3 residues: CASSFEGNEKLFF. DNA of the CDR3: TGTGCCAGCAGTTTTGAGGGAAATGAAAAACTGTTTTTT.

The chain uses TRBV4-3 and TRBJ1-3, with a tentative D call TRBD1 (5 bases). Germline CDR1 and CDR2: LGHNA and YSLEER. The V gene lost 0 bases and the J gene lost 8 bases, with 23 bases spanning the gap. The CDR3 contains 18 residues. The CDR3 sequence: CASSQDTGNTPNRDTIYF. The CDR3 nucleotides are TGCGCCAGCAGCCAAGATACAGGAAATACCCCGAACCGGGACACCATATATTTT.

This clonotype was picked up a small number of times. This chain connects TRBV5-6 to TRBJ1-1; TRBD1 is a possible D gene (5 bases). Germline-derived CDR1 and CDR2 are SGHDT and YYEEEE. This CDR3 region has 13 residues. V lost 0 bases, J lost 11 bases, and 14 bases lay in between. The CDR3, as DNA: TGTGCCAGCAGCTTGGAGACAGCCAGAGGGGCTTTCTTT. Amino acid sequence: CASSLETARGAFF.

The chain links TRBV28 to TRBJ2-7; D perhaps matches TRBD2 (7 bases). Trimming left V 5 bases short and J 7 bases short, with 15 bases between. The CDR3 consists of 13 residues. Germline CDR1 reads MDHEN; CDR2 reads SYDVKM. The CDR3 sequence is CASSRGALVEQYF. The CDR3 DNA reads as TGTGCCAGCAGTCGGGGGGCCCTAGTGGAGCAGTACTTC.

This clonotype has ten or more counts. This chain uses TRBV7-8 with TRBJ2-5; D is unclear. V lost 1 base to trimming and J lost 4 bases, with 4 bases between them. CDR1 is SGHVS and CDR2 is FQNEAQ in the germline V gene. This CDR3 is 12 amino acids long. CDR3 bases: TGTGCCAGCAGCTTAGGGAGAGAGACCCAGTACTTC. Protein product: CASSLGRETQYF.

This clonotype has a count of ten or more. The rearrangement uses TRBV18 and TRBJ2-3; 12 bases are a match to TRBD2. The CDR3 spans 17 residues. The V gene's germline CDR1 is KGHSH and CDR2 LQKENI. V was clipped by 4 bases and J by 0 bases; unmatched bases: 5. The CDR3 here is CASSRLAGDYSTDTQYF. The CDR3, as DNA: TGTGCCAGCTCACGACTAGCGGGGGACTATAGCACAGATACGCAGTATTTT.

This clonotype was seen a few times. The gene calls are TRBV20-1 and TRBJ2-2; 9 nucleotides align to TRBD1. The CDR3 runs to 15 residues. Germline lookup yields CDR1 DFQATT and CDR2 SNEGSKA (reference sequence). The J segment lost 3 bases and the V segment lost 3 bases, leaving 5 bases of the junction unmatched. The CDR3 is CSARIGDRDTGELFF. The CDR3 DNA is TGCAGTGCTAGGATCGGGGACAGGGACACCGGGGAGCTGTTTTTT.

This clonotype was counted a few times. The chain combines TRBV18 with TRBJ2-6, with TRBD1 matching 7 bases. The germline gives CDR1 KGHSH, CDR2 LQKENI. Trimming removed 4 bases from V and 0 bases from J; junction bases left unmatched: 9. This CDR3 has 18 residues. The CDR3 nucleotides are TGTGCCAGCTCACAAAGGGACAGCTACCTCTCTGGGGCCAACGTCCTGACTTTC. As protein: CASSQRDSYLSGANVLTF. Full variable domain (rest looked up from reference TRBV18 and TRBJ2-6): NAGVMQNPRHLVRRRGQEARLRCSPMKGHSHVYWYRQLPEEGLKFMVYLQKENIIDESGMPKERFSAEFPKEGPSILRIQQVVRGDSAAYFCASSQRDSYLSGANVLTFGAGSRLTVL.

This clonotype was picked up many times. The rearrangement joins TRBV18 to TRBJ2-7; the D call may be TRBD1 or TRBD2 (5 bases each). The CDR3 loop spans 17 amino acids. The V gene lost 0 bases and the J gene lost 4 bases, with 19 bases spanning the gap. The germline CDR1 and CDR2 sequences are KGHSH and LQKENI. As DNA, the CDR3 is TGTGCCAGCTCACCACCGGGGTTAAGGGGTGAGGGATACGAGCAGTACTTC. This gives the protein CASSPPGLRGEGYEQYF.

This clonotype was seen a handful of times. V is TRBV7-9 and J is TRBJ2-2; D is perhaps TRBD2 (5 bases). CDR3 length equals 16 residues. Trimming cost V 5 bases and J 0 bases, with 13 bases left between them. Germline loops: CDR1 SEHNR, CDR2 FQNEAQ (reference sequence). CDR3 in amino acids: CASSRRTVANTGELFF. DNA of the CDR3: TGTGCCAGCAGCAGGAGGACGGTAGCGAACACCGGGGAGCTGTTTTTT. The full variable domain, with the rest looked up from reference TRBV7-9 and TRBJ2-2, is DTGVSQNPRHKITKRGQNVTFRCDPISEHNRLYWYRQTLGQGPEFLTYFQNEAQLEKSRLLSDRFSAERPKGSFSTLEIQRTEQGDSAMYLCASSRRTVANTGELFFGEGSRLTVL.

The CDR3 nucleotides are TGTGCCAGCTCACCCGACAGGGGGGACACTGAAGCTTTCTTT. It specifies CASSPDRGDTEAFF. The rearrangement uses TRBV18 and TRBJ1-1; 9 bases align to TRBD1. CDR1 is KGHSH, CDR2 LQKENI, per germline. Germline trimming cut 3 bases from V and 3 bases from J; bases unmatched to any gene: 2. The CDR3 length is 14 residues.

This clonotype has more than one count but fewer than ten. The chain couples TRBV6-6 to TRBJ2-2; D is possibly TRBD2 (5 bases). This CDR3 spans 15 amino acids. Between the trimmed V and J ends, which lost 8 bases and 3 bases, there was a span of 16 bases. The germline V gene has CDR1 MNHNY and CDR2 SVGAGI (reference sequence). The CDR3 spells CASGELGSDTGELFF. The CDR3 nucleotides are TGTGCCAGCGGGGAGTTGGGGTCTGACACCGGGGAGCTGTTTTTT.

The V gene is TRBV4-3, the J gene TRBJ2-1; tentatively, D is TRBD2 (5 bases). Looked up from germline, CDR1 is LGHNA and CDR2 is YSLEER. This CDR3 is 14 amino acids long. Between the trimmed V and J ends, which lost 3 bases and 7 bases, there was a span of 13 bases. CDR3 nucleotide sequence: TGCGCCAGCAGCCACCTCGACTATAGTAATGAGCAGTTCTTC. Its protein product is CASSHLDYSNEQFF.

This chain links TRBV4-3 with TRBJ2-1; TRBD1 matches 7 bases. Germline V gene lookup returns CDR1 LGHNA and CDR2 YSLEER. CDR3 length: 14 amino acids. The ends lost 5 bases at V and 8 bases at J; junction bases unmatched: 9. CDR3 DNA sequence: TGCGCCAGCAGCAGAGACAGGGTTGGCGATGAGCAGTTCTTC. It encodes CASSRDRVGDEQFF.

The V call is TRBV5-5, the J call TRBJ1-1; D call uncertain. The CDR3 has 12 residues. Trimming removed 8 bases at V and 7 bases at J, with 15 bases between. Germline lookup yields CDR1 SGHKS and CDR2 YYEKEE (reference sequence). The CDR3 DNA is TGTGCCAGTACAACACTCGGAGATGAAGCTTTCTTT. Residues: CASTTLGDEAFF.

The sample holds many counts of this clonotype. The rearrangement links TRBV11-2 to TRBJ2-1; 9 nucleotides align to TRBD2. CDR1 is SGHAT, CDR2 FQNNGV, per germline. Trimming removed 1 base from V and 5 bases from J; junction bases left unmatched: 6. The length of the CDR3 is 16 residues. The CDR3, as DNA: TGTGCCAGCAGCTTAGTCCTAGCGGGGAGACACAATGAGCAGTTCTTC. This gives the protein CASSLVLAGRHNEQFF.

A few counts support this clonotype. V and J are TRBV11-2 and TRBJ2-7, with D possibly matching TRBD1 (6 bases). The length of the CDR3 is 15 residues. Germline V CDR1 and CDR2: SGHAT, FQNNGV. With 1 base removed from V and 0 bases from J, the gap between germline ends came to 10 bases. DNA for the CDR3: TGTGCCAGCAGCTTAGGGGGACACAACTCCTACGAGCAGTACTTC. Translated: CASSLGGHNSYEQYF.

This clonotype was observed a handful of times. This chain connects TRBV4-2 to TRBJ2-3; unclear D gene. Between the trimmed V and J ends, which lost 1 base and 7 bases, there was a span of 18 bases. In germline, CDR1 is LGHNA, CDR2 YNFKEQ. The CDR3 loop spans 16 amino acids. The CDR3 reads CASSQVRLDHLNTQYF. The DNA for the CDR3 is TGTGCCAGCAGCCAAGTCCGTCTGGACCACTTGAATACGCAGTATTTT.

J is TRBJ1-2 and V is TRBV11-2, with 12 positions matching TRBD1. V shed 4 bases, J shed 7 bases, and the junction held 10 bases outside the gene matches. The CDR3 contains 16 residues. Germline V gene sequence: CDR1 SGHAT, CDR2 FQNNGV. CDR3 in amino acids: CASSSIKGQGAPGYTF. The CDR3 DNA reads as TGTGCCAGCAGCTCGATCAAGGGACAGGGGGCGCCTGGCTACACCTTC.

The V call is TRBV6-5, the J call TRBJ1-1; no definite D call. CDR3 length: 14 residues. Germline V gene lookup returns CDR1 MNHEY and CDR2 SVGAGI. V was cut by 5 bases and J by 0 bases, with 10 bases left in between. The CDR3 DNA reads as TGTGCCAGCAGTCTTAGGAGCGTGAACACTGAAGCTTTCTTT. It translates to CASSLRSVNTEAFF.